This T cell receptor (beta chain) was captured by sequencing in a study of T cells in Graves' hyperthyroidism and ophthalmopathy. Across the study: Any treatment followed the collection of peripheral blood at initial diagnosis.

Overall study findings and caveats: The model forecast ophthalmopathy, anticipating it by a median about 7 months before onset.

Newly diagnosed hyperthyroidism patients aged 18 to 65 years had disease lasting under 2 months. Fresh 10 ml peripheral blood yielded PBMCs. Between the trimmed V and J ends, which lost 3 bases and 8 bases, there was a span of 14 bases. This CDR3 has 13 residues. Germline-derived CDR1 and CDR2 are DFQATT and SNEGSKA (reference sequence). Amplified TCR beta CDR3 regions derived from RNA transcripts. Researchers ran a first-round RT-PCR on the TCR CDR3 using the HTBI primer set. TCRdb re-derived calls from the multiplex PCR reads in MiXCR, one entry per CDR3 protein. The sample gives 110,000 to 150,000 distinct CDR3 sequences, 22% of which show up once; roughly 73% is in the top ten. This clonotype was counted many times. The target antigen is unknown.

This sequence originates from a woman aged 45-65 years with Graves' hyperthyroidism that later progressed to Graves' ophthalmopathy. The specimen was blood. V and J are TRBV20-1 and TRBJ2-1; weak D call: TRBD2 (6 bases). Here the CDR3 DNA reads TGCAGTGCTAGTAAGTGGGAGGTCGATGAGCAGTTCTTC. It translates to CSASKWEVDEQFF.